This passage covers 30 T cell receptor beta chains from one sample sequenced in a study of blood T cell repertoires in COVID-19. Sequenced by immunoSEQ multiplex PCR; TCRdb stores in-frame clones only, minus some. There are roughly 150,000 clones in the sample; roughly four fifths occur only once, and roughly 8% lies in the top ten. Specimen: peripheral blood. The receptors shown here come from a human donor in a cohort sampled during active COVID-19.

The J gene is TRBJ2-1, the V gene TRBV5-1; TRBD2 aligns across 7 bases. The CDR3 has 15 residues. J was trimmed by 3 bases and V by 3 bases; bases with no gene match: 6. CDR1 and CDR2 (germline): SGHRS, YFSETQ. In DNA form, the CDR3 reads TGCGCCAGCAGCTACGGACTAGGCAACTACAATGAGCAGTTCTTC. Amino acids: CASSYGLGNYNEQFF.

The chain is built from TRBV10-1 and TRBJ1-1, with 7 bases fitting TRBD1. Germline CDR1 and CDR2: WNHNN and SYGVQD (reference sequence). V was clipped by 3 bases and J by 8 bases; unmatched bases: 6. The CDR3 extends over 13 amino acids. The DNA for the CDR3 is TGCGCCAGCAGTGATTCCGACAGGGCGGAAGCTTTCTTT. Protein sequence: CASSDSDRAEAFF.

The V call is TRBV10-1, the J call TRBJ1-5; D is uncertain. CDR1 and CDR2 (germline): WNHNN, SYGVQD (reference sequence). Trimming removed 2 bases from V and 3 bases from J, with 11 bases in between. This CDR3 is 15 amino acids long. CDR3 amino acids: CASSEEAVFNQPQHF. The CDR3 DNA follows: TGCGCCAGCAGTGAGGAGGCAGTTTTCAATCAGCCCCAGCATTTT.

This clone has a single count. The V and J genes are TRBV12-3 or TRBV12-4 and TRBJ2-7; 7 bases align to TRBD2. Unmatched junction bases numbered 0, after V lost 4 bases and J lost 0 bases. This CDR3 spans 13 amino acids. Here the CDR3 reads CASSSGGSYEQYF. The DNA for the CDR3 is TGTGCCAGCAGTTCGGGGGGCTCCTACGAGCAGTACTTC.

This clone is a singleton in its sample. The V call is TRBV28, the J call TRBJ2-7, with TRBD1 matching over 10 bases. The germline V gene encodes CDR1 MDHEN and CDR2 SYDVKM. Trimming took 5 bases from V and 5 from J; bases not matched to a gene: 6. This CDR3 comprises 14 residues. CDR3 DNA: TGTGCCAGCAGTCGGACAGGGGGGCTTGACGAGCAGTACTTC. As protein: CASSRTGGLDEQYF.

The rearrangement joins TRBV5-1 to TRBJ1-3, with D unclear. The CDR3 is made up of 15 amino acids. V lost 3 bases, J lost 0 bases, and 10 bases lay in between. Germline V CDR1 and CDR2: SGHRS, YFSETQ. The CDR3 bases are TGCGCCAGCAGCTCGACTAGTATCTCTGGAAACACCATATATTTT. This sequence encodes CASSSTSISGNTIYF.

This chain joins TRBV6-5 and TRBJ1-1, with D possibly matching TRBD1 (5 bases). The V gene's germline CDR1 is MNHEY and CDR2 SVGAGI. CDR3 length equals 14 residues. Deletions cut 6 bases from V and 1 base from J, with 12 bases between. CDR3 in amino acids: CASRADGGNTEAFF. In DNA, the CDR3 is TGTGCCAGCAGGGCCGACGGGGGGAACACTGAAGCTTTCTTT.

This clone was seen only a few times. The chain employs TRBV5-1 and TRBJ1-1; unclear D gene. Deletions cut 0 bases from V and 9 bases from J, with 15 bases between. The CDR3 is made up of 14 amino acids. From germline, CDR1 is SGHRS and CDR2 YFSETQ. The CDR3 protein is CASSLGGRVQQAFF. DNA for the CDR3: TGCGCCAGCAGCTTGGGCGGGAGGGTCCAGCAAGCTTTCTTT.

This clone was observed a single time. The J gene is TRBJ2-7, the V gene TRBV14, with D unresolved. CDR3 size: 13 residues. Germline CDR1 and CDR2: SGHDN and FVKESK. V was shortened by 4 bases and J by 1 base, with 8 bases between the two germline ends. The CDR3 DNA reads TGTGCCAGCAGCCGAAGCCATTCCTACGAGCAGTACTTC. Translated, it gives CASSRSHSYEQYF. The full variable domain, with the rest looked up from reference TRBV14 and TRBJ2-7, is EAGVTQFPSHSVIEKGQTVTLRCDPISGHDNLYWYRRVMGKEIKFLLHFVKESKQDESGMPNNRFLAERTGGTYSTLKVQPAELEDSGVYFCASSRSHSYEQYFGPGTRLTVT.

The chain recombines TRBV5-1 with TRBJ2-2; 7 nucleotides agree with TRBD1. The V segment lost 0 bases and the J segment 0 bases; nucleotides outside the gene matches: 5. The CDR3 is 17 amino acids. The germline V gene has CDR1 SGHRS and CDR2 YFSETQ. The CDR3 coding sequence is TGCGCCAGCAGCTTGGGACAGGGTGGAACGAACACCGGGGAGCTGTTTTTT. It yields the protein CASSLGQGGTNTGELFF. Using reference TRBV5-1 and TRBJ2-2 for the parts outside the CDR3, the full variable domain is KAGVTQTPRYLIKTRGQQVTLSCSPISGHRSVSWYQQTPGQGLQFLFEYFSETQRNKGNFPGRFSGRQFSNSRSEMNVSTLELGDSALYLCASSLGQGGTNTGELFFGEGSRLTVL.

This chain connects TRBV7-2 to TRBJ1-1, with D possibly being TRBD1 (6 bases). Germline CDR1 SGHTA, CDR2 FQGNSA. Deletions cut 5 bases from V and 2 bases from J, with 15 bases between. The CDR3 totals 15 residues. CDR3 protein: CASSLQLGHNTEAFF. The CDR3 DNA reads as TGTGCCAGCAGCCTTCAGTTGGGACACAACACTGAAGCTTTCTTT.

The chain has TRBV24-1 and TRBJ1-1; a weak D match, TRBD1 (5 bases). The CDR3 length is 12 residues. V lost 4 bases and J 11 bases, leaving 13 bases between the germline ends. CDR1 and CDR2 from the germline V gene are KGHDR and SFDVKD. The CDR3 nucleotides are TGTGCCACCAGTGACCCCGGAGGGGTGGCTTTCTTT. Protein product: CATSDPGGVAFF.

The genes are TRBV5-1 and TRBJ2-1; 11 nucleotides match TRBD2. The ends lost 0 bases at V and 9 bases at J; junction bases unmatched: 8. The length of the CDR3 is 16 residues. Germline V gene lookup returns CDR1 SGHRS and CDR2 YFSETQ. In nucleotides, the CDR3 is TGCGCCAGCAGCTTGGTCCTAGCGGGGGGTAATACTGAGCAGTTCTTC. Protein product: CASSLVLAGGNTEQFF.

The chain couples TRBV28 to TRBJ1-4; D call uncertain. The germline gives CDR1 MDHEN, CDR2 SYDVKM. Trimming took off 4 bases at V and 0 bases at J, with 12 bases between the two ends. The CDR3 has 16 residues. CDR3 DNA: TGTGCCAGCAGTTCCTTTTGGGAGCCAACTAATGAAAAACTGTTTTTT. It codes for CASSSFWEPTNEKLFF. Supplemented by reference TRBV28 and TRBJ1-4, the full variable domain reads DVKVTQSSRYLVKRTGEKVFLECVQDMDHENMFWYRQDPGLGLRLIYFSYDVKMKEKGDIPEGYSVSREKKERFSLILESASTNQTSMYLCASSSFWEPTNEKLFFGSGTQLSVL.

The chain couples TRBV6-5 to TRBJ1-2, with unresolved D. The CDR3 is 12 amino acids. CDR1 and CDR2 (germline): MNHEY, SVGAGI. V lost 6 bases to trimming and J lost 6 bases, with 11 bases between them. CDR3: CASRTVTDGYTF. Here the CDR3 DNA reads TGTGCCAGCAGAACGGTTACGGATGGCTACACCTTC.

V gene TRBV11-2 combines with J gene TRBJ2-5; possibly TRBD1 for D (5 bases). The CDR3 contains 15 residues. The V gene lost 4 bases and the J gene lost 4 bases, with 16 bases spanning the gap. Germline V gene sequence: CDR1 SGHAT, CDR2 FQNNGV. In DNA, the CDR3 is TGTGCCAGCAGCTATGGCAGGGCGCGGCGAGAGACCCAGTACTTC. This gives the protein CASSYGRARRETQYF.

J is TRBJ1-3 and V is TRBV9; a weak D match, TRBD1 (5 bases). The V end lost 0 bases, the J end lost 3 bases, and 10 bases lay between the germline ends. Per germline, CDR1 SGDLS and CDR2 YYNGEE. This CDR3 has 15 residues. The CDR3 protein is CASSVGQGGGNTIYF. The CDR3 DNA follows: TGTGCCAGCAGCGTAGGCCAGGGCGGTGGAAACACCATATATTTT.

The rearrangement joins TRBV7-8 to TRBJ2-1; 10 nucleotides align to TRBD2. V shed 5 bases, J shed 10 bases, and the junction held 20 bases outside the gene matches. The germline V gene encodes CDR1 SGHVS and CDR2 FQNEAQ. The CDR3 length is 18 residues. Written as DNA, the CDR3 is TGTGCCAGCAGCCTCATCAGAAAGGAGCCTAGCGGGGGTAAAGAGCAGTTCTTC. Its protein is CASSLIRKEPSGGKEQFF.

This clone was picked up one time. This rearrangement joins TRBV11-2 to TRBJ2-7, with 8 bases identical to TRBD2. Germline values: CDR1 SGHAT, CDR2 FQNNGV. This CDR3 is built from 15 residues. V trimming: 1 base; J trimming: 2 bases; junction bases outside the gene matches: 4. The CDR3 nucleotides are TGTGCCAGCAGCTTAGGCGGGGGGCCTGCCTACGAGCAGTACTTC. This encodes CASSLGGGPAYEQYF.

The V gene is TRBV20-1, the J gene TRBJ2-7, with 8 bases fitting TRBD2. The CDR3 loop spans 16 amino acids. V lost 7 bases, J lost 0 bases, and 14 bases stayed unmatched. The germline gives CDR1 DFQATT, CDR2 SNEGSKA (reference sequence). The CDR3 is CSVSRVERGSSYEQYF. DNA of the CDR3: TGCAGTGTTAGTCGGGTCGAGCGGGGGAGCTCCTACGAGCAGTACTTC.

CDR3: CASRLGQRGVRETQYF. The DNA of the CDR3 is TGTGCCTCCCGACTTGGCCAGCGGGGGGTCCGAGAGACCCAGTACTTC. The rearrangement uses TRBV28 and TRBJ2-5, with 9 bases that match TRBD2. Trimming at V came to 11 bases and at J to 4 bases, leaving 17 bases not matched to a gene. The CDR3 loop spans 16 amino acids. Per the germline V gene, CDR1 is MDHEN and CDR2 is SYDVKM.

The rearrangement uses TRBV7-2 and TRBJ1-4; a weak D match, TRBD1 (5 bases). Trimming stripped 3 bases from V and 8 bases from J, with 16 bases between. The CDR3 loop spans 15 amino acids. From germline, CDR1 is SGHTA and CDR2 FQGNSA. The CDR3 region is CASSFRPGAGEKLFF. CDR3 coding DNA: TGTGCCAGCAGCTTCAGGCCCGGGGCGGGGGAAAAACTGTTTTTT.

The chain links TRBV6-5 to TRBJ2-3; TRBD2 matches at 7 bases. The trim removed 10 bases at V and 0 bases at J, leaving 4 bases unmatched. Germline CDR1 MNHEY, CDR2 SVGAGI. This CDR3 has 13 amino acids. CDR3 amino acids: CATGTISTDTQYF. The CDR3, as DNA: TGTGCCACCGGGACTATTAGCACAGATACGCAGTATTTT.

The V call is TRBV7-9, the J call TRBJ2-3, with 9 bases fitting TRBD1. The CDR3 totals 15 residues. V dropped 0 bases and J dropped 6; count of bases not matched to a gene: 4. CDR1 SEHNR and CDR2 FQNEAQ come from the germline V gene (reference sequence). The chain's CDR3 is CASSLAGTGSDTQYF. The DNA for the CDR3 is TGTGCCAGCAGCTTAGCGGGGACAGGGTCTGATACGCAGTATTTT.

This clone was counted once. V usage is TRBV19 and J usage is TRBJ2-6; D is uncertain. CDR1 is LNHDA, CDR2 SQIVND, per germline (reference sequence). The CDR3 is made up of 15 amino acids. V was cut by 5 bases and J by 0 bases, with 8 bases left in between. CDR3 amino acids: CASSPVLSGANVLTF. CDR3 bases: TGTGCCAGTAGTCCGGTCCTCTCTGGGGCCAACGTCCTGACTTTC. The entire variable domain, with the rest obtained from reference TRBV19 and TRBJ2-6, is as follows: DGGITQSPKYLFRKEGQNVTLSCEQNLNHDAMYWYRQDPGQGLRLIYYSQIVNDFQKGDIAEGYSVSREKKESFPLTVTSAQKNPTAFYLCASSPVLSGANVLTFGAGSRLTVL.

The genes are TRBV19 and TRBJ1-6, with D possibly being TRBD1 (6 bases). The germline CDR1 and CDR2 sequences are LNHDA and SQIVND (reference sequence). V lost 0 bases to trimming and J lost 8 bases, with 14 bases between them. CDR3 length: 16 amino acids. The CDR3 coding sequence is TGTGCCAGTAGTATAGAGGGGGCGACCAAGGATTCACCCCTCCACTTT. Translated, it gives CASSIEGATKDSPLHF.

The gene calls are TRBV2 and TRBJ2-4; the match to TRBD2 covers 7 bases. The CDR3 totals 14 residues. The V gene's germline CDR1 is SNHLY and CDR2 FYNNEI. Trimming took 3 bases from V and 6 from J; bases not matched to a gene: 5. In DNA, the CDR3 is TGTGCCAGCAGTGAGACTAGCTTTAGAAACATTCAGTACTTC. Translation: CASSETSFRNIQYF.

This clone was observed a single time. The CDR3 loop is CASSLGGDSEAFF. Here the CDR3 DNA reads TGTGCCAGCAGCTTAGGAGGAGACAGTGAAGCTTTCTTT. The chain carries TRBV7-9 and TRBJ1-1; a possible D gene is TRBD1 (5 bases). Germline V gives CDR1 SEHNR, CDR2 FQNEAQ (reference sequence). V lost 1 base to trimming and J lost 7 bases, with 10 bases between them. CDR3 length equals 13 residues.

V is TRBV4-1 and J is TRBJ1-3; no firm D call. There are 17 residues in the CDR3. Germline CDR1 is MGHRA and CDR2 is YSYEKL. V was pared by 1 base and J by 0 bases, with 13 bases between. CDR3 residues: CASSQGFGESSGNTIYF. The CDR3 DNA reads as TGCGCCAGCAGCCAAGGTTTCGGGGAGAGCTCTGGAAACACCATATATTTT.

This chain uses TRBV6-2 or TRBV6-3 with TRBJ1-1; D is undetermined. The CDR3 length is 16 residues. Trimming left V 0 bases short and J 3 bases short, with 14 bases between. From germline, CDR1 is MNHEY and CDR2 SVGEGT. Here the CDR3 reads CASSYSIGRVDTEAFF. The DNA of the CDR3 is TGTGCCAGCAGTTACTCGATCGGGCGGGTCGACACTGAAGCTTTCTTT.